What follows is one T cell receptor beta chain and its context. The antigen is not known. The length of the CDR3 is 14 residues. Germline V CDR1 and CDR2: MRHNA, SNTAGT. Losses at the gene ends were 2 bases for V and 4 bases for J; bases not matched to a gene: 1. Here immunoSEQ multiplex PCR was the method, and the copy in TCRdb shows in-frame clones only, minus some. This table has some 19,000 clones, around nine tenths appearing once. This specimen belongs to a study of OX40 agonist ivuxolimab in advanced cancers. Background on the study: A mean age of around 60 years, range about 20 to 85, was recorded, and more than 80% were male. Three patients responded partially, comprising one with hepatocellular carcinoma and two with cutaneous melanoma.

Overall study results and limits: Certain nonresponding patients likewise had low normalized T-cell clonal expansion. Among the least clonally expanded were partial responders at 0.1-3.0 mg/kg.

The sample consisted of CD4+ or CD8+ T cells sorted from blood, taken in a trial of the OX40 agonist ivuxolimab. This receptor was obtained from an adult with an advanced solid tumor such as melanoma, head and neck, liver or kidney cancer. The V and J genes are TRBV6-4 and TRBJ2-1, with 8 nucleotides matching TRBD2. Here the CDR3 reads CASSDQRGYNEQFF. CDR3 sequence (DNA): TGTGCCAGCAGTGACCAGCGGGGGTACAATGAGCAGTTCTTC.